This T cell receptor beta chain was found in a study of shared clonotypes between healthy human individuals. Study details: A couple of women and a few men aged 18 to 49 served as donors. Plates per donor: three CD4 naive, three CD4 memory, two CD8 naive, one CD8 memory.

A remark on this clone: The antigen remains unidentified.

General study points: Only blood was sampled, and tissue TCR repertoires likely differ from blood ones. Clonotype sharing among the donors was expected to vary with sequencing depth.

Sequencing used immunoSEQ multiplex PCR; TCRdb keeps in-frame clones, though not all of them. The data contain some 2.3 million clones, approximately 95% of them singletons. Germline CDR1 and CDR2: LNHDA and SQIVND (reference sequence). The CDR3 runs to 15 residues. V lost 6 bases, J lost 4 bases, and 10 bases stayed unmatched. The sample comprised naive CD4+ T cells from PBMCs. The subset: CD45RA+ positively selected. This sequence originates from a man younger than 35 in good health. Some clones in this sample may be carry-over from other donors' samples. This chain connects TRBV19 to TRBJ1-2, with 8 bases aligning to TRBD1. The CDR3 DNA is TGTGCCAGTAGGGCCCAGGGGGCCAACGGCTATGGCTACACCTTC. This codes for CASRAQGANGYGYTF.